This is a list of T cell receptor beta chains from one sample in a study of T cells in tumors and immune-related adverse events. TCRdb's table, derived via immunoSEQ multiplex PCR, lists solely in-frame clones and lacks some. The repertoire holds under 10,000 clones, roughly 94% seen once, with around 2.3% in the top ten. Sample: lymph node tissue, taken from a patient treated with anti-PD-1 therapy. These receptors originate from a female donor with metastatic renal cell carcinoma. CDR3s include the opening cysteine and the closing phenylalanine or tryptophan. Fields, in order: CDR3 protein, J gene, V gene.

CDR3aa: CASSLEGPRKHYEQYF
j_gene: TRBJ2-7
v_gene: TRBV5-1

CDR3aa: CASSSGRQAQYF
j_gene: TRBJ2-5
v_gene: TRBV27

CDR3aa: CASSPTQGASGELFF
j_gene: TRBJ2-2
v_gene: TRBV5-1

CDR3aa: CASSQERSWRSRTDTQYF
j_gene: TRBJ2-3
v_gene: TRBV4-1

CDR3aa: CASSPGLFGNQPQHF
j_gene: TRBJ1-5
v_gene: TRBV7-8

CDR3aa: CASSHRDLYNEQFF
j_gene: TRBJ2-1
v_gene: TRBV7-6

CDR3aa: CASSLAPGQANTGELFF
j_gene: TRBJ2-2
v_gene: TRBV7-8

CDR3aa: CASSLGLPQETQYF
j_gene: TRBJ2-5
v_gene: TRBV5-4

CDR3aa: CASSFGAAPDGYTF
j_gene: TRBJ1-2
v_gene: TRBV7-9

CDR3aa: CASGLARDGGETQYF
j_gene: TRBJ2-5
v_gene: TRBV12-5

CDR3aa: CASSYGTGTYEQYF
j_gene: TRBJ2-7
v_gene: TRBV6-5

CDR3aa: CAWSDSNTEAFF
j_gene: TRBJ1-1
v_gene: TRBV30